This entry is about one T cell receptor (beta chain). The CDR3 spans 17 residues. CDR1 and CDR2 (germline): MNHNY, SVGAGI (reference sequence). V gave up 0 bases and J gave up 7 bases; unmatched junction bases: 11. TCRdb ran MiXCR on the RT-PCR reads and lists one entry per CDR3 protein. Of hundreds of thousands of distinct CDR3 sequences detected, 14% appear once; the ten largest clones hold about 3.6%. Sequenced material: memory CD4+ T cells from blood. The clonotype comes from a female donor in good health, serving as a healthy control. V gene TRBV6-6 combines with J gene TRBJ2-5; 10 bases are shared with TRBD1. DNA of the CDR3: TGTGCCAGCAGTTACTCGGGGGGACAGGGGCGTGATGGGACCCAGTACTTC. This encodes CASSYSGGQGRDGTQYF.